One and the same sample provided the 5 T cell receptor beta chains below, sequenced in a study of blood T cells in healthy people across ages. The second PCR ran 7 to 11 cycles with a sample-barcoded 5' primer and J-beta primers. TCRdb reprocessed the 5' RACE reads via MiXCR and lists one record per CDR3 protein. The sample includes approximately 1,700,000 distinct CDR3 sequences, about 39% of them seen just once. What was sequenced was blood. These receptors all stem from a human donor in good health.

The chain employs TRBV4-3 and TRBJ2-7; 9 bases agree with TRBD1. This CDR3 has 20 amino acids. V shed 1 base, J shed 0 bases, and the junction held 16 bases outside the gene matches. The germline V gene has CDR1 LGHNA and CDR2 YSLEER. In DNA form, the CDR3 reads TGCGCCAGCAGCCAAGGATTAGCTCGGGACAGGGCACTCTACTCCTACGAGCAGTACTTC. This encodes CASSQGLARDRALYSYEQYF.

The rearrangement links TRBV6-2 or TRBV6-3 to TRBJ2-6; unclear D gene. This CDR3 contains 15 residues. Germline V lookup: CDR1 MNHEY, CDR2 SVGEGT. Trimming removed 2 bases at V and 4 bases at J, with 9 bases between. The CDR3 loop reads CASSYLLTGANVLTF. In DNA, the CDR3 is TGTGCCAGCAGTTACCTCCTTACCGGGGCCAACGTCCTGACTTTC.

This clonotype was detected many times. The genes are TRBV18 and TRBJ2-5; D not resolved. The V gene's germline CDR1 is KGHSH and CDR2 LQKENI. V dropped 8 bases and J dropped 2 bases, with 12 bases sitting between them. The CDR3 is 13 amino acids. CDR3 protein: CASSPTSQETQYF. Here the CDR3 DNA reads TGTGCCAGCAGTCCCACGTCTCAAGAGACCCAGTACTTC.

This clonotype was seen many times. V gene TRBV29-1 combines with J gene TRBJ2-4; D unresolved. The DNA end favors TRBJ2-7, so the J call may be wrong. Per the germline V gene, CDR1 is SQVTM and CDR2 is ANQGSEA. CDR3 size: 9 residues. This CDR3 reads CSVGVEQYF. The CDR3 DNA reads TGCAGCGTTGGAGTCGAGCAGTACTTC.

Only a few counts were recorded for this clonotype. This rearrangement joins TRBV29-1 to TRBJ2-7; 7 nucleotides line up with TRBD1. Germline values: CDR1 SQVTM, CDR2 ANQGSEA. The CDR3 totals 12 residues. J lost 4 bases, V lost 7 bases, and 7 bases had no gene match. CDR3 nucleotide sequence: TGCAGCGCCGCGGAACAGGGGTACGAGCAGTACTTC. Encoded protein: CSAAEQGYEQYF.